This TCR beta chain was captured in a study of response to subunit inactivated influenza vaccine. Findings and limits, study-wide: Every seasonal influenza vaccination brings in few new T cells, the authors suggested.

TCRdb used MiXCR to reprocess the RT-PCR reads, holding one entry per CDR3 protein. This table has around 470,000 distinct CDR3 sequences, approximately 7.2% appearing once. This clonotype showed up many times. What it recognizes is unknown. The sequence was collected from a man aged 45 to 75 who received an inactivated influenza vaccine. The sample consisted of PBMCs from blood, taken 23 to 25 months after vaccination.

DNA of the CDR3: TGTGCCAGCAGCTTATCGGTGACATTTAACACCGGGGAGCTGTTTTTT. Amino acid sequence: CASSLSVTFNTGELFF. The V gene is TRBV7-2, the J gene TRBJ2-2; D uncertain. This CDR3 comprises 16 residues. Germline V gene lookup returns CDR1 SGHTA and CDR2 FQGNSA. Between the trimmed V and J ends, which lost 2 bases and 2 bases, there was a span of 12 bases.